The clone carrying this T cell receptor (beta chain) was counted between two and nine times. Its antigen is still unknown. The study reverse transcribed the entire isolated RNA, so it sequenced expressed TCRB transcripts. The protocol was immunoSEQ multiplex PCR, while the TCRdb copy is restricted to in-frame clones and leaves out a portion. The table records hundreds of thousands of clones, 15% to 20% of them present only once. This entry belongs to a study of beta chain features in type 1 diabetes. Across the study: All samples combined gave around 98,000,000 sorted cells for examination. Study-wide findings and caveats: Patients and controls would share equally any PCR tilt toward shorter templates.

The CDR3 has 12 amino acids. Trimming took 2 bases from V and 2 from J, leaving 2 bases between them. Per the germline V gene, CDR1 is MNHNS and CDR2 is SASEGT. The J gene is TRBJ2-3, the V gene TRBV6-1; D remains unclear. Specimen: naive CD4+ T cells from blood. This clonotype originated in a woman younger than 35 in good health. In DNA form, the CDR3 reads TGTGCCAGCAGTGAACCCACAGATACGCAGTATTTT. Its translation is CASSEPTDTQYF.